This passage covers 3 T cell receptor beta chains from one sample sequenced in a study of chemoradiotherapy in HPV16-positive cancers. Libraries were prepared by immunoSEQ multiplex PCR; TCRdb keeps only in-frame clonotypes and omits some of them. Altogether roughly 17,000 clones are present, 90% being singletons, with the ten largest covering 13% to 15%. This specimen was blood, taken from a patient who underwent chemoradiotherapy. The receptors originated from a human donor with HPV-associated anogenital cancer.

By its share, this clone is hyperexpanded (1% or more). The V and J genes are TRBV14 and TRBJ1-1; D is undetermined. The germline V and J ends were trimmed by 4 bases and 2 bases, with 14 bases remaining between them. Per the germline V gene, CDR1 is SGHDN and CDR2 is FVKESK. The CDR3 has 15 residues. The CDR3 sequence is CASSPEFPGNTEAFF. The CDR3 DNA is TGTGCCAGCAGCCCCGAGTTTCCGGGTAACACTGAAGCTTTCTTT. Together with reference TRBV14 and TRBJ1-1, the CDR3 gives the full variable domain: EAGVTQFPSHSVIEKGQTVTLRCDPISGHDNLYWYRRVMGKEIKFLLHFVKESKQDESGMPNNRFLAERTGGTYSTLKVQPAELEDSGVYFCASSPEFPGNTEAFFGQGTRLTVV.

Written as DNA, the CDR3 is TGTGCCAGTAGTATGCGGGGTGCCGAGCAGTACGTC. This sequence encodes CASSMRGAEQYV. The chain couples TRBV19 to TRBJ2-7; D is perhaps TRBD2 (6 bases). This CDR3 has 12 amino acids. Germline CDR1 and CDR2: LNHDA and SQIVND (reference sequence). The V gene lost 3 bases and the J gene lost 6 bases, with 9 bases spanning the gap.

This clone was observed once. The chain carries TRBV7-9 and TRBJ2-3; 8 positions match TRBD2. Germline V gene data show CDR1 as SEHNR and CDR2 as FQNEAQ (reference sequence). The CDR3 sequence is 15 residues long. With V trimmed by 1 base and J by 1 base, 1 base remained unmatched. The DNA of the CDR3 is TGTGCCAGCAGCTTAGTCGGGGGGGGCACAGATACGCAGTATTTT. Translated, it gives CASSLVGGGTDTQYF.